This T cell receptor (beta chain) was identified during a study of OX40 agonist ivuxolimab in advanced cancers. Study as a whole: Patients received intravenous ivuxolimab every 2 weeks at 0.01 to 10 mg/kg. Patients treated during dose escalation were battling hepatocellular carcinoma, melanoma, renal cell or head and neck cancer. Three partial responders included one hepatocellular carcinoma patient and two cutaneous melanoma patients.

The data were produced by immunoSEQ multiplex PCR, yet TCRdb's version contains in-frame clones alone and is incomplete. The sample includes 65,000 to 85,000 clones, about 93% of them seen just once. A note on this clone: The target antigen is unknown.

Germline V gene data show CDR1 as SEHNR and CDR2 as FQNEAQ (reference sequence). The ends were cut back, 3 bases at V and 6 bases at J, with 22 bases in the middle. The CDR3 spans 17 residues. Findings and limits, study-wide: Among the lowest peripheral clonal expansion occurred in 0.1-3.0 mg/kg partial responders.

This TCR came from an adult with an advanced solid tumor such as melanoma, head and neck, liver or kidney cancer. The chain carries TRBV7-9 and TRBJ2-3; possibly TRBD2 for D (7 bases). The input for sequencing was CD4+ or CD8+ T cells sorted from blood, taken in a trial of the OX40 agonist ivuxolimab. The CDR3 DNA follows: TGTGCCAGCAGCTTGAGGGGGGAGCGGGGTTCACCGGATACGCAGTATTTT. Amino acids: CASSLRGERGSPDTQYF.